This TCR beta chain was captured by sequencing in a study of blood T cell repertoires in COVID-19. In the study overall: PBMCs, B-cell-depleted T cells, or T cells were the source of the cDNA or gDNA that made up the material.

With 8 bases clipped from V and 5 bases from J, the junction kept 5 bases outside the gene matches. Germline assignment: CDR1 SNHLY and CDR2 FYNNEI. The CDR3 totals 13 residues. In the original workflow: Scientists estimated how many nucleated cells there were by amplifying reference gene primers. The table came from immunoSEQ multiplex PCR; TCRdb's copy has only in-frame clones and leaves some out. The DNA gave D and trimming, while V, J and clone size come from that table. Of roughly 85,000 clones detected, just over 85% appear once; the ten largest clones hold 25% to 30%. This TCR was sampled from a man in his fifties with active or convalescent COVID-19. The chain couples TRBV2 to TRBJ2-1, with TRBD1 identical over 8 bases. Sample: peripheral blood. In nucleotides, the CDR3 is TGTGCCAGCCGACAGGGGCCACACAATGAGCAGTTCTTC. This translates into CASRQGPHNEQFF.